The following is a TCR beta chain sequence with its context. The antigen remains undetermined. Trimming took off 2 bases at V and 4 bases at J, with 10 bases between the two ends. Germline CDR1 is SGHTA and CDR2 is FQGTGA. This CDR3 contains 14 residues. This entry is derived from a study of radiotherapy plus CTLA-4 blockade in lung cancer. General observations from the study: TCR clones originating in tumors grew in number in blood after radiotherapy plus ipilimumab.

Sequenced by immunoSEQ multiplex PCR; TCRdb stores in-frame clones only, minus some. The top ten clones hold about 25% of a sample with more than 90,000 clones, around 80% of them seen once. The sequencing used peripheral blood, collected from a patient treated with radiotherapy plus ipilimumab. The chain recombines TRBV7-3 with TRBJ2-3, with D possibly TRBD1 on 5 matching bases. This TCR derives from a human donor with non-small cell lung cancer that progressed on radiotherapy plus ipilimumab. This CDR3 reads CASSLPTVADTQYF. The CDR3 DNA is TGTGCCAGCAGCTTACCGACAGTAGCAGATACGCAGTATTTT.